The present T cell receptor beta chain was sequenced within a study of blood T cell dynamics during melanoma immunotherapy (dated by TCRdb to 2019 to 2021). In the study overall: All patients had metastatic melanoma and were given first-line pembrolizumab or nivolumab plus ipilimumab as standard of care in the United Kingdom. A training cohort was formed from consecutive patients, and a further independent group of patients from the same centre was pooled into an external validation set. To find early correlates of response, the study profiled the peripheral T cell receptor repertoires of patients with metastatic melanoma both before and after one cycle of checkpoint inhibitor therapy.

The time point label for this specimen denotes: week 3, after first cycle of checkpoint inhibitor. Blood samples were taken before treatment (T0) and at week 3 (W3), following the first cycle of checkpoint blockade. Except for a couple of patients with rapid clinical progression, response was assessed 12 weeks after the first infusion by RECIST 1.1; disease control meant complete response, partial response or stable disease. Any patient who had received prior systemic cancer treatment, was on concomitant immunosuppressant therapy or had synchronous other active malignancies was excluded. TCR beta was sequenced in both bulk PBMC and plasma cell-free DNA in order to track circulating cells as well as T cell turnover. PBMC were isolated from blood with Lymphoprep and SepMate tubes, followed by red cell lysis. QIAamp DNA Blood Mini kits were used to extract DNA from PBMC and from sorted T cell subsets.

The CDR3 has 13 amino acids, counting the end cysteine and phenylalanine. Here the CDR3 DNA is all that survives: 39 bases in frame from base 1. Trimming leaves V shorter by 3 bases and J shorter by 6 bases, with the junction holding 3 bases beyond the gene matches. Via the germline V gene, CDR1 is SGHDT and CDR2 YYEEEE. In regard to this clone: Its antigen remains unidentified. Base qualities are not provided; no much larger clone lies one nucleotide away.

Every bulk PBMC sample was loaded with the same fixed amount of about 370 ng of DNA. The immunoSEQ TCRb Assay kit was used according to manufacturer instructions to amplify TCR beta CDR3 sequences from genomic DNA. The KAPA Library Quantification Kit for Illumina platforms was used to quantify pooled libraries by qPCR. Pooled libraries were clustered at roughly 0.55-1.2 pM and sequenced on an Illumina NextSeq 500. In the paper's pipeline: Analysis of the TCR data relied on immunoSEQ ANALYZER and the R LymphoSeq package. A rearrangement efficiency score was calculated as productive divided by the sum of productive and non-productive CDR3 sequences. Clonality was assessed using the Gini coefficient and diversity using the Renyi index at alpha=1, with pairwise comparisons between timepoints within each patient. In LymphoSeq, clonal relatedness was computed with an edit distance of 3 and repertoire similarity was computed with the Bhattacharyya coefficient. To classify response, a linear discriminant analysis based on week-3 changes in clonality and diversity was built using the R MASS and caret packages. Entries here come from immuneACCESS through TCRdb and include only in-frame sequences with V and J called. Some clones fail to appear in such tables; in the studies checked, an unresolved V gene covers under half of the shortfall, and the cause of the remainder is unknown. V and J calls and clone size are copied from that table; D and trimming were computed from the DNA. Within this sample are fewer than 15,000 clones, with roughly 89% of them counted one time only. The ten largest account for approximately 5.3% of the sample.

The paper's findings and limits, for the study overall: Unlike progressors, patients who went on to achieve disease control showed a bifurcated reorganization of the PBMC repertoire at W3, with either increased clonality or increased diversity. The study could not determine whether the T cell clones driving repertoire changes were melanoma-specific or reflected general immune activation. The relatively small sample size was acknowledged as a potential limitation on generalization of the results.

This receptor was taken from a human donor with melanoma. The input for sequencing was blood, taken from a patient treated with checkpoint blockade. This sequence uses TRBV5-6 and TRBJ2-7; 10 central bases correspond to TRBD2. This receptor carries the CDR3 CASSYQREGEQYF. The bases are TGTGCCAGCAGCTATCAGCGGGAGGGCGAGCAGTACTTC.